These 23 T cell receptor beta chains originate from one sample sequenced in a study of early T cells in non-severe SARS-CoV-2 infection. TCRdb processed the 5' RACE reads anew with MiXCR; each CDR3 protein has one entry. The sample records around 20,000 distinct CDR3 sequences, over 4% being singletons. Sequencing input: whole blood. These TCRs come from an adult who was a healthcare worker with PCR-confirmed SARS-CoV-2 infection or an uninfected control (not recorded which).

This clonotype came up many times. This chain links TRBV2 with TRBJ1-5; no definite D call. Germline loops: CDR1 SNHLY, CDR2 FYNNEI. The V end lost 7 bases, the J end lost 1 base, and 8 bases lay between the germline ends. The CDR3 consists of 13 residues. The CDR3 here is CASNLDSNQPQHF. For the CDR3, the DNA is TGTGCCAGCAACTTGGACAGCAATCAGCCCCAGCATTTT.

This clonotype was counted at least ten times. J is TRBJ2-1 and V is TRBV5-4, with TRBD1 matching over 8 bases. This CDR3 is 16 amino acids long. CDR1 is SGHNT and CDR2 is YYREEE in the germline V gene (reference sequence). J gave up 10 bases and V 0 bases, and 12 bases lay outside the gene matches. CDR3 loop: CASSLEGQTGAREQFF. The CDR3 coding sequence is TGTGCCAGCAGCTTGGAGGGGCAGACAGGGGCTCGGGAGCAGTTCTTC. Full variable domain (remainder filled in from reference TRBV5-4 and TRBJ2-1): ETGVTQSPTHLIKTRGQQVTLRCSSQSGHNTVSWYQQALGQGPQFIFQYYREEENGRGNFPPRFSGLQFPNYSSELNVNALELDDSALYLCASSLEGQTGAREQFFGPGTRLTVL.

In this sample, this clonotype turned up many times. One end of the junction fails to match germline, which may point to a read error. The CDR3 loop reads CASSPNKGQLAF. CDR3 nucleotide sequence: TGTGCCAGCTCCCCAAACAAGGGACAGCTCGCTTTC. This rearrangement joins TRBV18 to TRBJ2-6, with 7 bases identical to TRBD1. CDR1 KGHSH and CDR2 LQKENI come from the germline V gene. The CDR3 runs 12 residues.

The table lists this clonotype with many counts. The gene calls are TRBV20-1 and TRBJ2-7; D unresolved. The germline V gene has CDR1 DFQATT and CDR2 SNEGSKA (reference sequence). Trimming stripped 2 bases from V and 5 bases from J, with 7 bases between. This CDR3 spans 11 amino acids. CDR3 in DNA: TGCAGTGCTAGAAGTAAGGACGAGCAGTACTTC. This gives the protein CSARSKDEQYF.

This clonotype was detected ten times or more. The chain joins TRBV7-9 to TRBJ2-7, with D unresolved. V was cut by 1 base and J by 6 bases, with 1 base left in between. CDR1 is SEHNR, CDR2 FQNEAQ, per germline (reference sequence). This CDR3 has 10 amino acids. In DNA, the CDR3 is TGTGCCAGCAGCTTAGTCGAGCAGTACTTC. This encodes CASSLVEQYF.

This clonotype is labeled as medium-sized. This sequence joins TRBV29-1 and TRBJ1-2, with no clear D. Germline V gene sequence: CDR1 SQVTM, CDR2 ANQGSEA. With 6 bases removed from V and 4 bases from J, the gap between germline ends came to 12 bases. The CDR3 length is 12 residues. The CDR3 sequence is CSVNGGLYGYTF. In DNA, the CDR3 is TGCAGCGTGAATGGCGGGCTCTATGGCTACACCTTC.

This clonotype was found many times. V usage is TRBV6-2 or TRBV6-3 and J usage is TRBJ1-2; D gene uncertain. CDR3 length: 14 residues. The germline V gene has CDR1 MNHEY and CDR2 SVGEGT. V dropped 0 bases and J dropped 4 bases, with 9 bases sitting between them. The CDR3, as DNA: TGTGCCAGCAGTTACTCGACCGGTATCTATGGCTACACCTTC. Its protein product is CASSYSTGIYGYTF.

The table lists this clonotype with a few counts. V and J are TRBV7-8 and TRBJ2-6, with TRBD1 as a possible D gene (6 bases). This CDR3 spans 15 amino acids. The germline V gene encodes CDR1 SGHVS and CDR2 FQNEAQ. V was shortened by 7 bases and J by 2 bases, with 12 bases between the two germline ends. The CDR3 reads CASNLGAPGANVLTF. The CDR3, as DNA: TGTGCCAGCAATCTGGGGGCTCCTGGGGCCAACGTCCTGACTTTC.

This clonotype was detected many times. The V and J genes are TRBV4-3 and TRBJ1-2; D is unresolved. Germline V gene lookup returns CDR1 LGHNA and CDR2 YSLEER. The CDR3 has 15 residues. Trimming took off 0 bases at V and 5 bases at J, with 13 bases between the two ends. The CDR3 DNA is TGCGCCAGCAGCCAAGACAGGAACCTTCTGTATGGCTACACCTTC. Translation gives CASSQDRNLLYGYTF.

The V call is TRBV6-1, the J call TRBJ2-7; 9 bases fit TRBD1. The ends lost 8 bases at V and 5 bases at J; junction bases unmatched: 10. The germline V gene encodes CDR1 MNHNS and CDR2 SASEGT. The CDR3 has 14 amino acids. Written as DNA, the CDR3 is TGTGCCAGCGAGGACAGGGGACTTGGGGACGAGCAGTACTTC. It yields the protein CASEDRGLGDEQYF.

This clonotype was counted at least ten times. J is TRBJ2-5 and V is TRBV7-9, with D uncertain. CDR3 length equals 16 residues. CDR1 is SEHNR and CDR2 is FQNEAQ in the germline V gene (reference sequence). V was clipped by 5 bases and J by 0 bases, with 16 bases between them. CDR3 region: CASSHGDLTYQETQYF. DNA of the CDR3: TGTGCCAGCAGCCACGGCGACTTGACATACCAAGAGACCCAGTACTTC.

This clonotype was found many times. The V gene is TRBV5-1, the J gene TRBJ2-7, with a weak D call TRBD2 (5 bases). The CDR3 totals 12 residues. CDR1 is SGHRS and CDR2 is YFSETQ in the germline V gene. Trimming removed 2 bases from V and 6 bases from J, with 9 bases in between. The CDR3 protein is CASSFPGVEQYF. The DNA for the CDR3 is TGCGCCAGCAGCTTTCCCGGGGTCGAGCAGTACTTC.

The chain combines TRBV12-3 or TRBV12-4 with TRBJ2-2; D is unclear. The germline V and J ends were trimmed by 4 bases and 1 base, with 7 bases remaining between them. The CDR3 has 14 residues. This CDR3 is CASSSGLNTGELFF. The CDR3 DNA sequence: TGTGCCAGCAGTTCGGGTCTGAACACCGGGGAGCTGTTTTTT.

This clonotype was seen at least ten times. The genes are TRBV7-8 and TRBJ2-7; D is unclear. The germline CDR1 and CDR2 sequences are SGHVS and FQNEAQ. The V gene lost 5 bases and the J gene lost 7 bases, with 9 bases spanning the gap. The CDR3 sequence is 11 residues long. CDR3 loop: CASSTGMEQYF. The DNA of the CDR3 is TGTGCCAGCAGCACCGGAATGGAGCAGTACTTC.

The chain employs TRBV28 and TRBJ2-2, with D perhaps matching TRBD2 (6 bases). The CDR3 extends over 15 amino acids. Germline V CDR1 and CDR2: MDHEN, SYDVKM. Trimming removed 2 bases from V and 8 bases from J, with 15 bases in between. The CDR3 here is CASSLGGRLPGELFF. The CDR3 DNA sequence: TGTGCCAGCAGTTTAGGTGGGAGGTTGCCGGGGGAGCTGTTTTTT.

In its sample, this clonotype was seen many times. The chain couples TRBV29-1 to TRBJ2-1, with 13 bases aligning to TRBD2. Germline assignment: CDR1 SQVTM and CDR2 ANQGSEA. V trimming: 6 bases; J trimming: 6 bases; junction bases outside the gene matches: 8. The CDR3 contains 15 residues. CDR3 sequence: CSVLGLAGVSNEQFF. For the CDR3, the DNA is TGCAGCGTACTAGGACTAGCGGGAGTTAGCAATGAGCAGTTCTTC.

This clonotype was detected many times. The rearrangement joins TRBV5-1 to TRBJ1-1, with a tentative D call TRBD1 (6 bases). This CDR3 has 15 amino acids. Germline CDR1 SGHRS, CDR2 YFSETQ. Between the trimmed V and J ends, which lost 5 bases and 0 bases, there was a span of 14 bases. The CDR3 DNA is TGCGCCAGCAGAACTTACGGGGGCGTGAACACTGAAGCTTTCTTT. Protein sequence: CASRTYGGVNTEAFF.

There are many counts of this clonotype. The CDR3 coding sequence is TGTGCCAGCAGCCAACAGGGAAACATTCAGTACTTC. Translation: CASSQQGNIQYF. The V call is TRBV12-3 or TRBV12-4, the J call TRBJ2-4; a possible D gene is TRBD1 (6 bases). CDR3 size: 12 residues. V lost 6 bases and J lost 6, with 9 bases in between.

This clonotype showed up many times. The chain uses TRBV11-2 and TRBJ1-1; 9 bases are shared with TRBD1. Looked up from germline, CDR1 is SGHAT and CDR2 is FQNNGV. The CDR3 loop spans 15 amino acids. V lost 4 bases to trimming and J lost 5 bases; unmatched junction nucleotides: 8. The CDR3 bases are TGTGCCAGCAGCTCGAAGGACAGGGGAGGGACTGAAGCTTTCTTT. This gives the protein CASSSKDRGGTEAFF.

This clonotype was seen only a few times. V is TRBV6-2 or TRBV6-3 and J is TRBJ2-1; 10 positions match TRBD2. Germline V gives CDR1 MNHEY, CDR2 SVGEGT. The CDR3 loop spans 15 amino acids. The V and J ends lost 7 bases and 6 bases, in that order; junction bases with no gene match: 9. CDR3 in amino acids: CASTDGLAGVNEQFF. The CDR3 nucleotides read TGTGCCAGCACCGACGGGCTAGCGGGAGTCAATGAGCAGTTCTTC.

This clonotype has a count of ten or more. This rearrangement joins TRBV11-2 to TRBJ1-4, with 7 positions matching TRBD1. Germline lookup yields CDR1 SGHAT and CDR2 FQNNGV. V was clipped by 6 bases and J by 0 bases; unmatched bases: 4. This CDR3 is built from 15 residues. Here the CDR3 reads CASRVTGATNEKLFF. The CDR3 bases are TGTGCCAGCAGGGTAACAGGGGCAACTAATGAAAAACTGTTTTTT.

This clonotype was observed many times. The chain couples TRBV30 to TRBJ1-1, with D perhaps matching TRBD1 (6 bases). The CDR3 extends over 13 amino acids. Trimming took off 5 bases at V and 6 bases at J, with 16 bases between the two ends. Germline CDR1 and CDR2: GTSNPN and SVGIG (reference sequence). The CDR3 protein is CAWAQGFGPEAFF. The CDR3 nucleotides are TGTGCCTGGGCCCAGGGGTTTGGGCCTGAAGCTTTCTTT.

This clonotype was counted between two and nine times. This chain links TRBV27 with TRBJ1-2; the D is unclear. The CDR3 covers 16 residues. Germline CDR1 is MNHEY and CDR2 is SMNVEV (reference sequence). The V end was cut by 4 bases, the J end by 1 base, with 16 bases between. DNA of the CDR3: TGTGCCAGCAGTTCTTACAGTGTGGGGATTAACTATGGCTACACCTTC. It translates to CASSSYSVGINYGYTF.